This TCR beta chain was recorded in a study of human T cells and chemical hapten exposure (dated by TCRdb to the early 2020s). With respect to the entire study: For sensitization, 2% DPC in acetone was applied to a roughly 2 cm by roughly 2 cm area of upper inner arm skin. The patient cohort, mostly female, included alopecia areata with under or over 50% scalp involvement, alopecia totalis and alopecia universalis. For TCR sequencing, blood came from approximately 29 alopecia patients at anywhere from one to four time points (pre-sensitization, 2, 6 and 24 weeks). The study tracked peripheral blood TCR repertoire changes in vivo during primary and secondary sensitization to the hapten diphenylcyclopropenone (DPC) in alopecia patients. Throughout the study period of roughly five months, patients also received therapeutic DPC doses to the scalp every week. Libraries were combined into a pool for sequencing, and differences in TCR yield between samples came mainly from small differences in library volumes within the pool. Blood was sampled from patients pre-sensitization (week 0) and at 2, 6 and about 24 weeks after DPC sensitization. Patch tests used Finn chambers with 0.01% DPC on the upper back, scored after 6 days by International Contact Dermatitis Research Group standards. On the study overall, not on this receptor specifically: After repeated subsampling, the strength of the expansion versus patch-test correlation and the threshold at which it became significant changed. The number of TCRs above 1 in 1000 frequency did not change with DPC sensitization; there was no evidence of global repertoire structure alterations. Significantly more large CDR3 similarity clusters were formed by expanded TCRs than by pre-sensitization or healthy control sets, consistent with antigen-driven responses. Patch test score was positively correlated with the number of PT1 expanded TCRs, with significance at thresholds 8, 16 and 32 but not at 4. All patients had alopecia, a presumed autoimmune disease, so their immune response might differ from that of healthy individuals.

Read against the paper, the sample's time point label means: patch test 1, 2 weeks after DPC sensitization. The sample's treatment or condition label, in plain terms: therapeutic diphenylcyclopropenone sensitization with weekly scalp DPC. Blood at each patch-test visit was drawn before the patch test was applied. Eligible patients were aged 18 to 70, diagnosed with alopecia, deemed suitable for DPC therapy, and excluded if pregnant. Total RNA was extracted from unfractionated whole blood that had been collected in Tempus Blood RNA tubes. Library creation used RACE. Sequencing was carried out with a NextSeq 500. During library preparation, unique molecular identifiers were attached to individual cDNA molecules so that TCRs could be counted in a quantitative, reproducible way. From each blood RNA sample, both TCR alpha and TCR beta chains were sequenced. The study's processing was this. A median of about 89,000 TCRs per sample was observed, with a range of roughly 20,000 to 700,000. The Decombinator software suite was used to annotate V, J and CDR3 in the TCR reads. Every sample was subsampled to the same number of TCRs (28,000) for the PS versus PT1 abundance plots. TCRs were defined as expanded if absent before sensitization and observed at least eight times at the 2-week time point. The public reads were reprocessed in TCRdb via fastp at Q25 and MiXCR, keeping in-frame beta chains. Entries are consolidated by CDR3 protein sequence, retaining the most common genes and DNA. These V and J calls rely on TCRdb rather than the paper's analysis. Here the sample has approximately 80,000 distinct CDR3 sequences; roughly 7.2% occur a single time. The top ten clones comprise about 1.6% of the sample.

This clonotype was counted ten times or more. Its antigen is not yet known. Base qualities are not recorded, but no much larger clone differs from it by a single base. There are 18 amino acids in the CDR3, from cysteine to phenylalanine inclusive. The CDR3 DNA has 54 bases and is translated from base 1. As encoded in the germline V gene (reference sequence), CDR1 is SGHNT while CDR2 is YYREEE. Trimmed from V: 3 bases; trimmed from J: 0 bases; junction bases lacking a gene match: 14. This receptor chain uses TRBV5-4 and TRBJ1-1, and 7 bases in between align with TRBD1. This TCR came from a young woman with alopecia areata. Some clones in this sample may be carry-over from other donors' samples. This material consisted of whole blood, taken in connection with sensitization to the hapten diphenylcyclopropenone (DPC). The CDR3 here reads CASSSPRRGPRLNTEAFF. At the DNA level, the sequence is TGTGCCAGCAGCTCCCCCCGAAGGGGGCCCCGACTGAACACTGAAGCTTTCTTT.